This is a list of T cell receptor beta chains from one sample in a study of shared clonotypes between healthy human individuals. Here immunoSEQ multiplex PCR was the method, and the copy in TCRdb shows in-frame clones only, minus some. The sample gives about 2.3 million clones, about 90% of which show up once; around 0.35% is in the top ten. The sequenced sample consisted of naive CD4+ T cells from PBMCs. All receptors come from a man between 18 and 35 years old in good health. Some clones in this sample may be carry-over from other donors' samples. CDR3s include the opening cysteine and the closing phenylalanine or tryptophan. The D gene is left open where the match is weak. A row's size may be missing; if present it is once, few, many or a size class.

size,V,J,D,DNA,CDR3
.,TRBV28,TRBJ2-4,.,TGTGCCAGCTCGGGACTGTTAGCCAAAAACATTCAGTACTTC,CASSGLLAKNIQYF
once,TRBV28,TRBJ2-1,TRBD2,TGTGCCAGCAGTTTGGCTAGCGGGGCCTACAATGAGCAGTTCTTC,CASSLASGAYNEQFF
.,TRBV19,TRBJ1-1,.,TGTGCCAGTAGTAACAACGGTTATTCGAACACTGAAGCTTTCTTT,CASSNNGYSNTEAFF
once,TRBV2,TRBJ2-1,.,TGTGCCAGCAGTGACGGGCGGGAGCAGTTCTTC,CASSDGREQFF
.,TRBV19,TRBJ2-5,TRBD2,TGTGCCAGTAGTGCGTCCTGGGGGGGGGAGACCCAGTACTTC,CASSASWGGETQYF
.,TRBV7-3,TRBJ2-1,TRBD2,TGTGCCAGCAGCTCTTTCCTGACTAGCGCCTACAATGAGCAGTTCTTC,CASSSFLTSAYNEQFF
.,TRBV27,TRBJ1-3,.,TGTGCCAGCAGTTCGTGGGCTGGAAACACCATATATTTT,CASSSWAGNTIYF
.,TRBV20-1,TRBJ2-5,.,TGCAGTGCTAGTACCCGCCGGGACCAGTACTTC,CSASTRRDQYF
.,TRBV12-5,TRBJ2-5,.,TGTGCTAGTGGTTTAAGTCTAGCGGAGACCCAGTACTTC,CASGLSLAETQYF
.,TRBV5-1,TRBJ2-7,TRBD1,TGCGCCAGCAGCCCCCGGGACAGGCCTTACGAGCAGTACTTC,CASSPRDRPYEQYF
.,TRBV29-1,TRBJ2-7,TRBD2,TGCAGCGTTGAGCGGGAGTCCAACGAGCAGTACTTC,CSVERESNEQYF
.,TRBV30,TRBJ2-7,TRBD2,TGTGCCTGGAGTGGCGGGGGGCCGTACGAGCAGTACTTC,CAWSGGGPYEQYF
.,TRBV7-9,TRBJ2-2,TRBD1,TGTGCCAGCAGCTCCGACAGGGGGTACACCGGGGAGCTGTTTTTT,CASSSDRGYTGELFF
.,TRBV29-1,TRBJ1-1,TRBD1,TGCAGCGCCCTGGGACAGGGGGCCACTGAAGCTTTCTTT,CSALGQGATEAFF
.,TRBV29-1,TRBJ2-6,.,TGCAGCGTTGTGGGGTTTTCTAGATCTGGGGCCAACGTCCTGACTTTC,CSVVGFSRSGANVLTF
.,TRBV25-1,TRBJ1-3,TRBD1,TGTGCCAGCAGGCCTAGGGGGCCGCGCTCTGGAAACACCATATATTTT,CASRPRGPRSGNTIYF
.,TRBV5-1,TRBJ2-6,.,TGCGCCAGCAGCTTGGGGACAGCCTCTGGGGCCAACGTCCTGACTTTC,CASSLGTASGANVLTF
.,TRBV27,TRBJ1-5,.,TGTGCCAGCAGTCCCTACGGGGAGGGCAATCAGCCCCAGCATTTT,CASSPYGEGNQPQHF
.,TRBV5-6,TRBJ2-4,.,TGTGCCAGCAGCCGCGTCCACCAAGGGGACATTCAGTACTTC,CASSRVHQGDIQYF
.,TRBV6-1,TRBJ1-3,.,TGTGCCAGCAGTCCGCAAGGGGGAAACACCATATATTTT,CASSPQGGNTIYF
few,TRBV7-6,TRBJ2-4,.,TGTGCCAGCAGCCCACGGAGGGATACGAACATTCAGTACTTC,CASSPRRDTNIQYF
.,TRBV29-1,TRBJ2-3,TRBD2,TGCAGCGTCGCACCTAGGAGGACTAGCGCCCGAGGGGGCACAGATACGCAGTATTTT,CSVAPRRTSARGGTDTQYF
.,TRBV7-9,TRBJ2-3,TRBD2,TGTGCCAGCAGCCCAACCGGGACTAGTTCAGATACGCAGTATTTT,CASSPTGTSSDTQYF
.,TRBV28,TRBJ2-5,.,TGTGCCAGCACCTTGGCAGGGGCCTGGGAGACCCAGTACTTC,CASTLAGAWETQYF
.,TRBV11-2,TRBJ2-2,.,TGTGCCAGCAGCTCAATAACCCCACCTCGGCCCGGGGAGCTGTTTTTT,CASSSITPPRPGELFF
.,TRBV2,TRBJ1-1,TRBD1,TGTGCCAGCGCGAGACAGGGGATCACTGAAGCTTTCTTT,CASARQGITEAFF
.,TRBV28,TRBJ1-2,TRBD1,TGTGCCAGCAGTCGGGACAGGGTGTACGATGGCTACACCTTC,CASSRDRVYDGYTF
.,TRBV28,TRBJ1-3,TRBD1,TGTGCCAGCCGCCGTTCCCCCGGACAGGGGTCTGGAAACACCATATATTTT,CASRRSPGQGSGNTIYF
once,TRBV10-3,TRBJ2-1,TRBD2,TGTGCCATCAGTAATAGCGGGAGGGCCTTAGTGCTCGGTGAGCAGTTCTTC,CAISNSGRALVLGEQFF
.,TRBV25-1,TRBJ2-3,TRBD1,TGTGCCAGCAGTGATACTCCAGGGGGAAAGCGCACAGATACGCAGTATTTT,CASSDTPGGKRTDTQYF
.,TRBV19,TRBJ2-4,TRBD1,TGTGCCAGTGTACAGGGACAGGGCATTCAGTACTTC,CASVQGQGIQYF
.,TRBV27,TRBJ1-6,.,TGTGCCAGCAGATTACAGGGATCCTATAATTCACCCCTCCACTTT,CASRLQGSYNSPLHF
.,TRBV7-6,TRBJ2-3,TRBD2,TGTGCCAGCAGCTTAGGGGGACTAGGGTATACAGATACGCAGTATTTT,CASSLGGLGYTDTQYF
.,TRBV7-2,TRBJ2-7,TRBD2,TGTGCCAGCAGCTTAGGGCTAGCGGGGGGCTACGAGCAGTACTTC,CASSLGLAGGYEQYF
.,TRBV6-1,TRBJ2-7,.,TGTGCCAGCAGTGTCAGGGCCTACGAGCAGTACTTC,CASSVRAYEQYF
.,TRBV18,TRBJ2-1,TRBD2,TGTGCCAGCTCAGCTACTGTAGCGGGAGGGCATTCCCAGTTCTTC,CASSATVAGGHSQFF
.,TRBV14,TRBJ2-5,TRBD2,TGTGCCAGCAGCCAAGGCCTAGCGGGGGTAGAGACCCAGTACTTC,CASSQGLAGVETQYF
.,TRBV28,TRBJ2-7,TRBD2,TGTGCCAGCAGTCCTGGGACTATTTCCTACGAGCAGTACTTC,CASSPGTISYEQYF
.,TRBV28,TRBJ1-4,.,TGTGCCAGCAGTTTGGGGGGGGTCTGGAGTGAAAAACTGTTTTTT,CASSLGGVWSEKLFF
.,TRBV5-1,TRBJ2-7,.,TGCGCCAGCAGCTTGGTTGGCAGCTACGAGCAGTACTTC,CASSLVGSYEQYF
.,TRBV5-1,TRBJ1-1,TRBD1,TGCGCCAGCAGCTGGGGGACAGGGAAGGAATCTGAAGCTTTCTTT,CASSWGTGKESEAFF
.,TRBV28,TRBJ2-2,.,TGTGCCAGCAGTTTATTTCGGGGGCCGAACACCGGGGAGCTGTTTTTT,CASSLFRGPNTGELFF
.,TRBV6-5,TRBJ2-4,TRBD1,TGTGCCAGCAGTCGACAGGGTCAGGGGAAAAACATTCAGTACTTC,CASSRQGQGKNIQYF
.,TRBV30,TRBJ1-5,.,TGTGCCTGGAGCCTGGGGGGAGATCAGCCCCAGCATTTT,CAWSLGGDQPQHF
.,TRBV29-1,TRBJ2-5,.,TGCAGCGCTCCGAGGGGGGGGTTGGCCCAGTACTTC,CSAPRGGLAQYF
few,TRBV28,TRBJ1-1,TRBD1,TGTGCCAGCAGCACAGGGGGCACTGAAGCTTTCTTT,CASSTGGTEAFF
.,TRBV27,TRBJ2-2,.,TGTGCCAGCAGTTACCACAGTAGCACCGGGGAGCTGTTTTTT,CASSYHSSTGELFF
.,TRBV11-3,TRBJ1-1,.,TGTGCCAGCAGCCCCGGAAGGGGGAACACTGAAGCTTTCTTT,CASSPGRGNTEAFF
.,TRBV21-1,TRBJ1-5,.,TGTGCCAGCAGCAAAGCGTCCGCAGGACAGAATTCCAATCAGCCCCAGCATTTT,CASSKASAGQNSNQPQHF
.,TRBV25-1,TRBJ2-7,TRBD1,TGTGCCAGCAGTACGACAGGGGGGTGGCCCTACGAGCAGTACTTC,CASSTTGGWPYEQYF